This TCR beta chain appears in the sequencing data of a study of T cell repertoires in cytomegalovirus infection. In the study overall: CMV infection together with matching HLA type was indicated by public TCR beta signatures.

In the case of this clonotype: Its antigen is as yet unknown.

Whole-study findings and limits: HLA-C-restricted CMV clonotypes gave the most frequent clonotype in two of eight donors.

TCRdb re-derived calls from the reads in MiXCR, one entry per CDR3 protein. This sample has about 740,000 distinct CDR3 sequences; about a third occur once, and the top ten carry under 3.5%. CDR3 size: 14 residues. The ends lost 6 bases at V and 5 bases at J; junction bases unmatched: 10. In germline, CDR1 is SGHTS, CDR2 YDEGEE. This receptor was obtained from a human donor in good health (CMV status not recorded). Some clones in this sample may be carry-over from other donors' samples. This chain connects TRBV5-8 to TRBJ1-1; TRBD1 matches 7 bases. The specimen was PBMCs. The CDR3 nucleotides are TGTGCCAGCACTGCCGAGGGGGCAGGGACTGAAGCTTTCTTT. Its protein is CASTAEGAGTEAFF. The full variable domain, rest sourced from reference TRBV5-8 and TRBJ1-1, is EAGVTQSPTHLIKTRGQQATLRCSPISGHTSVYWYQQALGLGLQFLLWYDEGEERNRGNFPPRFSGRQFPNYSSELNVNALELEDSALYLCASTAEGAGTEAFFGQGTRLTVV.